This TCR beta chain was identified during a study of siplizumab effects on memory and regulatory T cells. The study's findings and limits: The suppressive capacity of proliferating Tregs from siplizumab cultures remained unconfirmed.

Clones were sequenced by immunoSEQ multiplex PCR, and TCRdb holds only the in-frame ones, with some missing. The sample has about 70,000 clones; around 90% are singletons. Germline V gives CDR1 MDHEN, CDR2 SYDVKM. Trimming took 6 bases from V and 2 from J; bases not matched to a gene: 8. This CDR3 contains 15 residues. About this clone itself: Antigen: not known.

The genes are TRBV28 and TRBJ2-7; 9 positions agree with TRBD1. Sequenced input: Tregs sorted from blood. The source of this sequence is a human donor in good health. This chain's CDR3 is CASRQGQGKPYEQYF. CDR3 DNA sequence: TGTGCCAGCAGGCAGGGACAGGGAAAACCCTACGAGCAGTACTTC.